These 28 T cell receptor beta chains came from one sample sequenced in a study of cytomegalovirus exposure and HLA in healthy donors. The PCR had 60 Vbeta and 13 Jbeta primers. Only in-frame clones appear in the TCRdb table, and some are missing; sequencing was by immunoSEQ multiplex PCR. This table lists 35,000 to 45,000 clones. The sequenced sample was PBMCs. The receptor set was obtained from a male donor in good health and CMV-seronegative.

The J gene is TRBJ2-7, the V gene TRBV5-8, with 8 bases identical to TRBD1. This CDR3 spans 14 amino acids. Germline CDR1 SGHTS, CDR2 YDEGEE. J was trimmed by 5 bases and V by 7 bases; bases with no gene match: 11. CDR3 in DNA: TGTGCCAGCTCAACCAGGGGGCTCGGCGACGAGCAGTACTTC. Amino acids: CASSTRGLGDEQYF.

The chain has TRBV4-3 and TRBJ1-1, with 10 bases lining up with TRBD1. Germline CDR1 is LGHNA and CDR2 is YSLEER. V lost 1 base to trimming and J lost 4 bases; unmatched junction nucleotides: 9. The CDR3 sequence is 17 residues long. The CDR3 region is CASSQGPEDRGITEAFF. CDR3 coding DNA: TGCGCCAGCAGCCAAGGGCCCGAGGACAGGGGGATCACTGAAGCTTTCTTT.

The V gene is TRBV19, the J gene TRBJ2-1; 10 nucleotides match TRBD2. This CDR3 spans 17 amino acids. Germline CDR1 and CDR2: LNHDA and SQIVND (reference sequence). V gave up 4 bases and J gave up 7 bases; unmatched junction bases: 13. CDR3: CASSTLAGVLRGNEQFF. For the CDR3, the DNA is TGTGCCAGTAGTACGCTAGCGGGAGTGTTGAGGGGGAATGAGCAGTTCTTC.

On this clone itself: Its ends do not fully match the called genes, so a read error is possible. This chain links TRBV28 with TRBJ2-7, with a tentative D call TRBD1 (5 bases). This CDR3 spans 13 amino acids. In germline, CDR1 is MDHEN, CDR2 SYDVKM. The CDR3 region is CASSRWGPYGQYF. As DNA, the CDR3 is TGTGCCAGCAGTCGATGGGGCCCCTACGGGCAGTACTTC.

J is TRBJ2-2 and V is TRBV27; TRBD2 agrees at 10 bases. The V and J ends lost 8 bases and 1 base, in that order; junction bases with no gene match: 13. Germline V CDR1 and CDR2: MNHEY, SMNVEV (reference sequence). The CDR3 runs 18 residues. The CDR3 sequence: CASGILAGLLENTGELFF. For the CDR3, the DNA is TGTGCCAGCGGGATACTAGCGGGACTATTGGAGAACACCGGGGAGCTGTTTTTT.

This chain links TRBV7-3 with TRBJ2-6; the D gene is possibly TRBD2 (6 bases). In germline, CDR1 is SGHTA, CDR2 FQGTGA. The V and J ends lost 5 bases and 4 bases respectively, with 15 bases between them. CDR3 length equals 16 residues. In DNA, the CDR3 is TGTGCCAGCAGCCTCGCGGGACCCGGGGGGGCCAACGTCCTGACTTTC. Translated, it gives CASSLAGPGGANVLTF.

The chain is built from TRBV6-5 and TRBJ1-2, with 7 positions matching TRBD1. Germline V gene data show CDR1 as MNHEY and CDR2 as SVGAGI. This CDR3 has 15 amino acids. The V gene end was trimmed by 5 bases and the J gene end by 4 bases; junction bases not matched to a gene: 10. The CDR3 DNA sequence: TGTGCCAGCAGTCCGACGGGACAGAGCCGCTATGGCTACACCTTC. It is translated as CASSPTGQSRYGYTF.

The V and J genes are TRBV7-6 and TRBJ1-4; D might be TRBD1 (5 bases). The V gene lost 2 bases and the J gene lost 8 bases, with 15 bases spanning the gap. The CDR3 runs to 15 residues. The germline CDR1 and CDR2 sequences are SGHVS and FNYEAQ. This chain's CDR3 is CASSLYGPPGEKLFF. The DNA for the CDR3 is TGTGCCAGCAGCTTATATGGACCCCCAGGGGAAAAACTGTTTTTT.

The chain recombines TRBV7-9 with TRBJ1-2, with TRBD1 as a possible D gene (5 bases). Per the germline V gene, CDR1 is SEHNR and CDR2 is FQNEAQ (reference sequence). This CDR3 is 12 amino acids long. Trimming took 4 bases from V and 8 from J, leaving 11 bases between them. In DNA, the CDR3 is TGTGCCAGCAGCTCCCAGGGATTCGGCTACACCTTC. Amino acid sequence: CASSSQGFGYTF.

The V and J genes are TRBV5-1 and TRBJ2-7; 13 positions match TRBD2. The CDR3 is 19 residues long. Trimming took 1 base from V and 6 from J; bases not matched to a gene: 16. The germline CDR1 and CDR2 sequences are SGHRS and YFSETQ. Here the CDR3 reads CASSLKPNSGTSGKGEQYF. The CDR3 nucleotides read TGCGCCAGCAGCTTGAAGCCAAACTCCGGGACTAGCGGGAAGGGCGAGCAGTACTTC.

This chain uses TRBV4-1 with TRBJ1-1; possible D gene TRBD1, 5 bases. V shed 4 bases and J shed 9 bases, with 12 bases lying between them. CDR1 is MGHRA and CDR2 is YSYEKL in the germline V gene. The CDR3 has 12 residues. As DNA, the CDR3 is TGCGCCAGCAGCCCATGGCAGGGTCAAGCTTTCTTT. Encoded protein: CASSPWQGQAFF.

The chain uses TRBV11-2 and TRBJ2-5, with 16 bases identical to TRBD2. In germline, CDR1 is SGHAT, CDR2 FQNNGV. The CDR3 has 16 residues. Trimming cost V 5 bases and J 4 bases; bases outside gene matches: 4. The CDR3 is CASSRGLAGGGETQYF. The CDR3 nucleotides are TGTGCCAGCAGCCGGGGACTAGCGGGAGGGGGAGAGACCCAGTACTTC.

V gene TRBV4-1 combines with J gene TRBJ1-5, with D unresolved. The CDR3 is made up of 16 amino acids. V was pared by 0 bases and J by 7 bases, with 16 bases between. CDR1 is MGHRA and CDR2 is YSYEKL in the germline V gene. CDR3 nucleotides: TGCGCCAGCAGCCAAGACGAGCAGGTTCGAGGGCAGCCCCAGCATTTT. Protein product: CASSQDEQVRGQPQHF.

CDR3 in amino acids: CASSLERRGGTQYF. CDR3 DNA sequence: TGTGCCAGCAGCTTAGAACGACGGGGGGGGACCCAGTACTTC. This chain joins TRBV7-7 and TRBJ2-5; 8 bases align to TRBD2. Germline V gene lookup returns CDR1 SSHAT and CDR2 FNYEAQ (reference sequence). The CDR3 contains 14 residues. The trim removed 1 base at V and 7 bases at J, leaving 5 bases unmatched.

This rearrangement joins TRBV5-1 to TRBJ2-5, with 8 bases identical to TRBD2. Unmatched junction bases numbered 10, after V lost 4 bases and J lost 2 bases. From germline, CDR1 is SGHRS and CDR2 YFSETQ. The CDR3 runs to 16 residues. CDR3 protein: CASSPSGTSVQETQYF. CDR3 sequence (DNA): TGCGCCAGCAGCCCCTCCGGGACTAGTGTTCAAGAGACCCAGTACTTC.

The gene calls are TRBV25-1 and TRBJ2-6, with 12 bases fitting TRBD2. This CDR3 has 17 residues. Losses at the gene ends were 7 bases for V and 0 bases for J; bases not matched to a gene: 4. Germline loops: CDR1 MGHDK, CDR2 SYGVNS. CDR3 sequence (DNA): TGTGCCAGCACCCGGACTAGCGGGATCTCTGGGGCCAACGTCCTGACTTTC. This codes for CASTRTSGISGANVLTF.

This chain links TRBV15 with TRBJ1-6; perhaps TRBD1 as D (5 bases). V lost 0 bases, J lost 8 bases, and 17 bases lay in between. The CDR3 is 17 amino acids. Germline CDR1 is LNHNV and CDR2 is YYDKDF (reference sequence). The CDR3 region has the DNA TGTGCCACCAGCAGAGAAGCCGCGGGACGGCGGTATTCACCCCTCCACTTT. This encodes CATSREAAGRRYSPLHF.

The rearrangement uses TRBV9 and TRBJ2-2, with 9 positions matching TRBD1. V lost 3 bases, J lost 4 bases, and 7 bases stayed unmatched. Per germline, CDR1 SGDLS and CDR2 YYNGEE. The CDR3 runs 16 residues. In DNA, the CDR3 is TGTGCCAGCAGCGCACCGGGACAGGGATCCACCGGGGAGCTGTTTTTT. This encodes CASSAPGQGSTGELFF.

The chain carries TRBV5-4 and TRBJ2-5; D gene uncertain. In germline, CDR1 is SGHNT, CDR2 YYREEE (reference sequence). The V end lost 0 bases, the J end lost 4 bases, and 16 bases lay between the germline ends. The CDR3 totals 16 residues. CDR3 loop: CASSLAPGFTRETQYF. The CDR3 DNA reads as TGTGCCAGCAGCTTGGCGCCAGGCTTTACCAGAGAGACCCAGTACTTC.

This chain joins TRBV28 and TRBJ2-1; 11 bases line up with TRBD2. J gave up 8 bases and V 5 bases, and 5 bases lay outside the gene matches. Germline CDR1 MDHEN, CDR2 SYDVKM. The CDR3 is 14 amino acids. The CDR3 loop reads CASSLSGRAYEQFF. CDR3 coding DNA: TGTGCCAGCAGTCTTAGCGGGAGGGCCTATGAGCAGTTCTTC.

The rearrangement joins TRBV7-9 to TRBJ2-7; 8 bases match TRBD2. J lost 7 bases, V lost 2 bases, and 10 bases had no gene match. Germline CDR1 is SEHNR and CDR2 is FQNEAQ (reference sequence). The CDR3 spans 15 residues. The chain's CDR3 is CASSLKSGSYGEQYF. In DNA form, the CDR3 reads TGTGCCAGCAGCTTAAAGAGCGGGAGTTACGGAGAGCAGTACTTC.

The chain uses TRBV5-6 and TRBJ2-7, with D unresolved. V shed 3 bases and J shed 4 bases, with 8 bases lying between them. CDR3 length equals 12 residues. The V gene's germline CDR1 is SGHDT and CDR2 YYEEEE. The CDR3 bases are TGTGCCAGCAGCTCCCACAAGTACGAGCAGTACTTC. Encoded protein: CASSSHKYEQYF.

The chain has TRBV5-6 and TRBJ2-2; the D gene is possibly TRBD2 (6 bases). Germline V gene sequence: CDR1 SGHDT, CDR2 YYEEEE. V was pared by 4 bases and J by 7 bases, with 8 bases between. CDR3 length: 12 residues. DNA of the CDR3: TGTGCCAGCAGCACGGGGGTCGGGGAGCTGTTTTTT. Translation: CASSTGVGELFF.

The rearrangement joins TRBV25-1 to TRBJ2-6; D is unclear. Trimming pared 4 bases from V and 9 bases from J, leaving 4 bases between. The CDR3 loop spans 11 amino acids. CDR1 and CDR2 (germline): MGHDK, SYGVNS. The CDR3 DNA sequence: TGTGCCAGCAGTGGCGGCAACGTCCTGACTTTC. This sequence encodes CASSGGNVLTF.

The chain carries TRBV7-3 and TRBJ2-3; 7 bases match TRBD2. The CDR3 consists of 15 residues. CDR1 and CDR2 (germline): SGHTA, FQGTGA. Trimming removed 5 bases from V and 1 base from J; junction bases left unmatched: 6. The CDR3 loop reads CASSKTSLRTDTQYF. The CDR3 DNA sequence: TGTGCCAGCAGCAAGACTAGCCTCCGCACAGATACGCAGTATTTT.

Remarks on this clone: Other DNA sequences of this sample code for an identical CDR3. The CDR3 is CASSQGRLAGAASYEQYF. In DNA, the CDR3 is TGCGCCAGCAGCCAAGGGCGGCTAGCGGGGGCTGCGTCCTACGAGCAGTACTTC. The chain has TRBV4-1 and TRBJ2-7; 10 positions match TRBD2. Germline trimming cut 1 base from V and 1 base from J; bases unmatched to any gene: 10. Germline V gene sequence: CDR1 MGHRA, CDR2 YSYEKL. There are 18 residues in the CDR3.

The chain combines TRBV9 with TRBJ2-4; D possibly corresponds to TRBD1 (6 bases). This CDR3 region has 14 residues. CDR1 and CDR2 from the germline V gene are SGDLS and YYNGEE. V lost 3 bases and J 7 bases, leaving 14 bases between the germline ends. CDR3 nucleotides: TGTGCCAGCAGCGAGTCAGGGGAATGGAACATTCAGTACTTC. Translation gives CASSESGEWNIQYF.

This sequence joins TRBV4-1 and TRBJ1-5; 7 bases match TRBD1. The CDR3 extends over 18 amino acids. Germline-derived CDR1 and CDR2 are MGHRA and YSYEKL. The V gene end was trimmed by 0 bases and the J gene end by 5 bases; junction bases not matched to a gene: 13. The CDR3 DNA follows: TGCGCCAGCAGCCAAGATCGCCCGAAGACAGGGCCCCATCAGCCCCAGCATTTT. This translates into CASSQDRPKTGPHQPQHF.